This T cell receptor (beta chain) derives from a study of cytomegalovirus exposure and HLA in healthy donors. Across the whole study: T cells numbering around 170 million yielded more than 95 million unique TCR beta sequences in an earlier analysis.

The PCR employed 60 Vbeta primers together with 13 Jbeta primers. Clones were sequenced by immunoSEQ multiplex PCR, and TCRdb holds only the in-frame ones, with some missing. Counted here are around 170,000 clones, over 70% occurring once; the ten biggest clones make up 3.5% to 4%. This TCR was sampled from a man in his fifties or sixties in good health and CMV-seronegative. Input material: PBMCs.

The DNA of the CDR3 is TGCAGTGCTAGCATACAGGGTGCTTTCTTT. This encodes CSASIQGAFF. J is TRBJ1-1 and V is TRBV20-1; TRBD1 is a possible D gene (6 bases). Germline V lookup: CDR1 DFQATT, CDR2 SNEGSKA (reference sequence). V gave up 3 bases and J gave up 11 bases, with 10 bases separating them. The CDR3 contains 10 residues.